This T cell receptor beta chain was captured by sequencing in a study of blood T cell repertoires in COVID-19. About the research overall: From T cells, B-cell-depleted T cells, or PBMCs came the material, which was cDNA or gDNA.

CDR3 length equals 11 residues. Germline loops: CDR1 SQVTM, CDR2 ANQGSEA. Between the trimmed V and J ends, which lost 2 bases and 3 bases, there was a span of 5 bases. The data were produced by immunoSEQ multiplex PCR, yet TCRdb's version contains in-frame clones alone and is incomplete. The sample has 250,000 or so clones, about 88% seen once. With regard to this clone: Other DNA sequences from this sample encode an identical CDR3 as well.

The receptor's source is a man aged 25-45 years with active or convalescent COVID-19. The chain combines TRBV29-1 with TRBJ2-7; D is unresolved. The sequencing input was peripheral blood. The CDR3: CSVEHSYEQYF. The CDR3 region has the DNA TGCAGCGTTGAACACAGCTACGAGCAGTACTTC.